Below are 26 T cell receptor beta chains sequenced from a single sample in a study of blood T cell repertoires in COVID-19. Assay used: immunoSEQ multiplex PCR; TCRdb lists only in-frame clones, some missing. The table has about 240,000 clones, nearly 95% seen once. The sample consisted of peripheral blood. All receptors come from a man aged 25 to 40 with COVID-19, enrolled during active disease.

The V gene is TRBV3-1 (or the pseudogene TRBV3-2), the J gene TRBJ2-5, with D possibly TRBD2 on 6 matching bases. This CDR3 is 14 amino acids long. V was clipped by 4 bases and J by 4 bases, with 13 bases between them. Germline assignment: CDR1 LGHDT and CDR2 YNNKEL (reference sequence). The CDR3 spells CASSLRDLPETQYF. In DNA, the CDR3 is TGTGCCAGCAGCCTCCGGGACTTGCCAGAGACCCAGTACTTC.

The V call is TRBV4-1, the J call TRBJ2-4; 11 bases are a match to TRBD1. V lost 1 base to trimming and J lost 8 bases; unmatched junction nucleotides: 4. Germline V gives CDR1 MGHRA, CDR2 YSYEKL. The CDR3 sequence is 15 residues long. The CDR3 DNA is TGCGCCAGCAGCCAAGTTGGACAGGGGGCAGACATTCAGTACTTC. This translates into CASSQVGQGADIQYF.

V is TRBV20-1 and J is TRBJ2-7; tentatively, D is TRBD2 (6 bases). CDR3 size: 11 residues. The V gene's germline CDR1 is DFQATT and CDR2 SNEGSKA (reference sequence). The V end lost 3 bases, the J end lost 6 bases, and 9 bases lay between the germline ends. This CDR3 reads CSASLAVEQYF. CDR3 bases: TGCAGTGCTAGTTTAGCGGTCGAGCAGTACTTC.

Comments on this clone: Other DNA sequences in this specimen translate into the identical CDR3. The chain combines TRBV5-1 with TRBJ1-4; the match to TRBD1 covers 9 bases. This CDR3 comprises 14 residues. V lost 4 bases to trimming and J lost 8 bases; unmatched junction nucleotides: 6. Per germline, CDR1 SGHRS and CDR2 YFSETQ. CDR3 DNA: TGCGCCAGCAGCCCCGGACAGGGGTACGAAAAACTGTTTTTT. It translates to CASSPGQGYEKLFF.

This clone was detected once. This chain links TRBV29-1 with TRBJ2-7, with 8 bases fitting TRBD1. The V segment lost 3 bases and the J segment 7 bases; nucleotides outside the gene matches: 8. Germline assignment: CDR1 SQVTM and CDR2 ANQGSEA. The CDR3 is 13 residues long. The CDR3 DNA is TGCAGCGTTGAGCACAGGGGGGATTTGGAGCAGTACTTC. The encoded protein is CSVEHRGDLEQYF.

V gene TRBV30 combines with J gene TRBJ2-5, with D possibly TRBD1 on 5 matching bases. Trimming took off 0 bases at V and 4 bases at J, with 15 bases between the two ends. CDR3 size: 15 residues. In germline, CDR1 is GTSNPN, CDR2 SVGIG (reference sequence). The CDR3 here is CAWSVTWTYGETQYF. The CDR3 DNA is TGTGCCTGGAGTGTAACCTGGACATATGGAGAGACCCAGTACTTC.

This clone occurred once. The J gene is TRBJ2-5, the V gene TRBV30, with D tentatively TRBD1 (5 bases). Germline CDR1 and CDR2: GTSNPN and SVGIG (reference sequence). CDR3 length: 13 amino acids. Trimming removed 1 base at V and 5 bases at J, with 11 bases between. CDR3 amino acids: CAWSEGRQETQYF. The CDR3 nucleotides read TGTGCCTGGAGTGAAGGGCGACAGGAGACCCAGTACTTC.

The V and J genes are TRBV30 and TRBJ2-6, with D possibly matching TRBD1 (6 bases). V was trimmed by 1 base and J by 4 bases, leaving 14 bases between them. Germline loops: CDR1 GTSNPN, CDR2 SVGIG (reference sequence). The CDR3 is 16 residues long. CDR3 in amino acids: CAWSGQGLSGANVLTF. The CDR3 bases are TGTGCCTGGAGTGGTCAGGGGCTCTCGGGGGCCAACGTCCTGACTTTC.

This chain connects TRBV11-2 to TRBJ1-2; 8 nucleotides match TRBD1. The V segment lost 3 bases and the J segment 8 bases; nucleotides outside the gene matches: 17. Looked up from germline, CDR1 is SGHAT and CDR2 is FQNNGV. The CDR3 loop spans 17 amino acids. CDR3 loop: CASSFSGQAPEIGGYTF. CDR3 DNA sequence: TGTGCCAGCAGCTTTTCGGGACAGGCTCCGGAGATTGGAGGCTACACCTTC. The full variable domain, with the rest looked up from reference TRBV11-2 and TRBJ1-2, is EAGVAQSPRYKIIEKRQSVAFWCNPISGHATLYWYQQILGQGPKLLIQFQNNGVVDDSQLPKDRFSAERLKGVDSTLKIQPAKLEDSAVYLCASSFSGQAPEIGGYTFGSGTRLTVV.

The CDR3 sequence: CASSLEAVNTEAFF. The CDR3 coding sequence is TGTGCCAGCAGCTTAGAGGCAGTGAACACTGAAGCTTTCTTT. V usage is TRBV11-2 and J usage is TRBJ1-1; D remains ambiguous. CDR1 is SGHAT, CDR2 FQNNGV, per germline. The V gene lost 0 bases and the J gene lost 0 bases, with 5 bases spanning the gap. The CDR3 spans 14 residues. Supplemented by reference TRBV11-2 and TRBJ1-1, the full variable domain reads EAGVAQSPRYKIIEKRQSVAFWCNPISGHATLYWYQQILGQGPKLLIQFQNNGVVDDSQLPKDRFSAERLKGVDSTLKIQPAKLEDSAVYLCASSLEAVNTEAFFGQGTRLTVV.

The J gene is TRBJ2-3, the V gene TRBV20-1; weak D call: TRBD1 (5 bases). This CDR3 comprises 14 residues. CDR1 and CDR2 (germline): DFQATT, SNEGSKA (reference sequence). Trimming removed 3 bases at V and 1 base at J, with 11 bases between. In DNA form, the CDR3 reads TGCAGTGCTAGTTTCAGGGTTGGCACAGATACGCAGTATTTT. Translating it yields CSASFRVGTDTQYF.

The chain links TRBV2 to TRBJ1-2; maybe TRBD1 (6 bases). Germline CDR1 and CDR2: SNHLY and FYNNEI. The length of the CDR3 is 13 residues. Trimming cost V 10 bases and J 3 bases, with 15 bases left between them. CDR3 in DNA: TGTGCCACCGGCCGGGACATATACTATGGCTACACCTTC. Translated: CATGRDIYYGYTF.

This sequence joins TRBV29-1 and TRBJ2-3; 8 bases agree with TRBD1. Losses at the gene ends were 6 bases for V and 8 bases for J; bases not matched to a gene: 10. Germline CDR1 reads SQVTM; CDR2 reads ANQGSEA. The CDR3 covers 13 residues. In nucleotides, the CDR3 is TGCAGCGTGGAAACAGGGGGGTGGAGTACGCAGTATTTT. This codes for CSVETGGWSTQYF.

The chain couples TRBV18 to TRBJ1-6; D is unresolved. The CDR3 loop spans 16 amino acids. V was clipped by 5 bases and J by 9 bases, with 20 bases between them. CDR1 is KGHSH and CDR2 is LQKENI in the germline V gene. As DNA, the CDR3 is TGTGCCAGCTCAACCGCGGGCACCGAGGGCAGTTCACCCCTCCACTTT. Translating gives CASSTAGTEGSSPLHF.

The genes are TRBV4-1 and TRBJ2-7, with TRBD2 matching over 7 bases. V lost 1 base to trimming and J lost 1 base; unmatched junction nucleotides: 10. Germline V gives CDR1 MGHRA, CDR2 YSYEKL. The CDR3 extends over 17 amino acids. Here the CDR3 DNA reads TGCGCCAGCAGCCAAGGGGGAGGGTTTGTAGGGTCCTACGAGCAGTACTTC. This sequence encodes CASSQGGGFVGSYEQYF.

V and J are TRBV30 and TRBJ1-5; D ambiguous. With 1 base removed from V and 7 bases from J, the gap between germline ends came to 11 bases. Per the germline V gene, CDR1 is GTSNPN and CDR2 is SVGIG (reference sequence). CDR3 length: 13 residues. The CDR3 DNA is TGTGCCTGGAGTGGGGGAGCGGCCCAGCCCCAGCATTTT. Protein product: CAWSGGAAQPQHF.

The V gene is TRBV2, the J gene TRBJ2-3; 7 nucleotides line up with TRBD1. This CDR3 has 14 amino acids. Germline loops: CDR1 SNHLY, CDR2 FYNNEI. V lost 7 bases and J lost 3; bases outside the gene matches: 7. This CDR3 is CASIRDSGTDTQYF. CDR3 DNA: TGTGCCAGCATTCGGGACAGTGGGACAGATACGCAGTATTTT.

CDR3 sequence (DNA): TGTGCCTGGAGTGTAGGGGCAGGGGGGAACACTGAAGCTTTCTTT. Protein: CAWSVGAGGNTEAFF. The chain uses TRBV30 and TRBJ1-1, with 7 bases fitting TRBD1. This CDR3 has 15 amino acids. Trimming took 0 bases from V and 1 from J; bases not matched to a gene: 5. Germline lookup yields CDR1 GTSNPN and CDR2 SVGIG (reference sequence).

The chain combines TRBV9 with TRBJ2-3; D remains unclear. Per germline, CDR1 SGDLS and CDR2 YYNGEE. Between the trimmed V and J ends, which lost 0 bases and 3 bases, there was a span of 8 bases. The CDR3 length is 14 residues. CDR3 region: CASSVDSATDTQYF. The DNA for the CDR3 is TGTGCCAGCAGCGTAGACAGTGCGACAGATACGCAGTATTTT.

The chain combines TRBV7-6 with TRBJ2-7, with D perhaps matching TRBD2 (6 bases). V lost 1 base and J lost 2, with 12 bases in between. The CDR3 sequence is 15 residues long. Germline V gene data show CDR1 as SGHVS and CDR2 as FNYEAQ. In nucleotides, the CDR3 is TGTGCCAGCAGCTTAGAAGGCGGGGTGCCCTACGAGCAGTACTTC. Translating gives CASSLEGGVPYEQYF.

The chain carries TRBV9 and TRBJ2-2; 9 bases line up with TRBD2. V was pared by 4 bases and J by 1 base, with 2 bases of the junction left unmatched. The CDR3 contains 15 residues. Germline V gives CDR1 SGDLS, CDR2 YYNGEE. The CDR3 DNA is TGTGCCAGCAGCCAAGCGGGGGGGAACACCGGGGAGCTGTTTTTT. Translation gives CASSQAGGNTGELFF.

The chain recombines TRBV7-9 with TRBJ2-1, with 8 nucleotides matching TRBD1. The V gene's germline CDR1 is SEHNR and CDR2 FQNEAQ (reference sequence). The ends lost 10 bases at V and 2 bases at J; junction bases unmatched: 4. The CDR3 runs 13 residues. The chain's CDR3 is CATSDRAYNEQFF. The CDR3, as DNA: TGTGCCACTTCGGACAGGGCCTACAATGAGCAGTTCTTC.

This chain links TRBV11-2 with TRBJ1-4, with 9 bases fitting TRBD1. From germline, CDR1 is SGHAT and CDR2 FQNNGV. The CDR3 loop spans 15 amino acids. Trimming took 2 bases from V and 4 from J; bases not matched to a gene: 2. The CDR3 is CASSLLGQGNEKLFF. The CDR3 DNA reads as TGTGCCAGCAGCTTATTGGGACAGGGTAATGAAAAACTGTTTTTT.

V is TRBV2 and J is TRBJ2-2, with D possibly matching TRBD2 (5 bases). V was shortened by 7 bases and J by 6 bases, with 12 bases between the two germline ends. CDR3 length equals 13 residues. Germline-derived CDR1 and CDR2 are SNHLY and FYNNEI. The CDR3 loop reads CASTREGPGELFF. The CDR3 DNA reads TGTGCCAGCACGAGGGAAGGCCCCGGGGAGCTGTTTTTT. The full variable domain, its missing parts supplied by reference TRBV2 and TRBJ2-2, is EPEVTQTPSHQVTQMGQEVILRCVPISNHLYFYWYRQILGQKVEFLVSFYNNEISEKSEIFDDQFSVERPDGSNFTLKIRSTKLEDSAMYFCASTREGPGELFFGEGSRLTVL.

This clone was recorded only once. This rearrangement joins TRBV18 to TRBJ2-7; 8 bases are a match to TRBD1. CDR1 is KGHSH, CDR2 LQKENI, per germline. The CDR3 is made up of 16 amino acids. V lost 3 bases, J lost 3 bases, and 10 bases stayed unmatched. This chain's CDR3 is CASSPTAGTGSYEQYF. The CDR3 DNA is TGTGCCAGCTCACCTACGGCCGGGACAGGTAGCTACGAGCAGTACTTC.

This chain connects TRBV7-9 to TRBJ1-3; D is unresolved. V was shortened by 4 bases and J by 0 bases, with 10 bases between the two germline ends. This CDR3 contains 15 residues. The germline CDR1 and CDR2 sequences are SEHNR and FQNEAQ (reference sequence). CDR3 in DNA: TGTGCCAGCAGCTACTTACAGTTCTCTGGAAACACCATATATTTT. As protein: CASSYLQFSGNTIYF.